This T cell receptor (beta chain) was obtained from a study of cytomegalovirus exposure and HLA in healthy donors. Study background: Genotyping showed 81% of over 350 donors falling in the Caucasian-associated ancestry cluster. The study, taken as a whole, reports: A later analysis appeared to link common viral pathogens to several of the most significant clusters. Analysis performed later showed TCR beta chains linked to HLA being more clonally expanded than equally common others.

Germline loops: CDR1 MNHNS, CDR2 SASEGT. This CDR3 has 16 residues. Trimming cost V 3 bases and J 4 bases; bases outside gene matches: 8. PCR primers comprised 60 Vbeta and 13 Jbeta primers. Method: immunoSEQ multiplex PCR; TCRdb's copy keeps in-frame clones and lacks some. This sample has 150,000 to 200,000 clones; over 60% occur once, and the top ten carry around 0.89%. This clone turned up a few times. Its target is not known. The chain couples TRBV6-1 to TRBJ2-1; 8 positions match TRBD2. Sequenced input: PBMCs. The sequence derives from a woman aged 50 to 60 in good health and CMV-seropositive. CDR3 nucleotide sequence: TGTGCCAGCAGTGAGAGATCCACTAGCGGTTACAATGAGCAGTTCTTC. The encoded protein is CASSERSTSGYNEQFF.